This T cell receptor beta chain was identified during a study of regulatory T cells in long-lasting Graves disease. Broader study findings: Newly diagnosed patients had higher TCR diversity than persistent Graves' patients did.

Time point of the sample: persistent/refractory GD, antithyroid drugs over 5 years with positive TRAb. The authors made the TCR library using RNA they extracted from PBMCs. Construction of TCR beta libraries relied on iRepertoire HTBI primers and on Arm-PCR targeting CDR3 regions. Using its own MiXCR run on the multiplex PCR reads, TCRdb lists one record per CDR3 protein. Among roughly 500,000 distinct CDR3 sequences listed, less than 25% were seen once. This clonotype was observed a few times. Its antigen remains unidentified. In germline, CDR1 is KGHSH, CDR2 LQKENI. The ends lost 4 bases at V and 2 bases at J; junction bases unmatched: 1. The CDR3 runs 15 residues.

This TCR derives from a female donor with Graves disease. The material was peripheral blood mononuclear cells (PBMCs), obtained when the disease was refractory, from a patient treated with antithyroid drugs. The V gene is TRBV18, the J gene TRBJ2-6; 8 bases are a match to TRBD1. The CDR3 region is CASSRRGPGANVLTF. The CDR3 DNA reads TGTGCCAGCTCACGCAGGGGGCCTGGGGCCAACGTCCTGACTTTC.